The 28 T cell receptor beta chains in this list originate from one sample, sequenced in a study of vaccination and CD4 T cells after COVID-19. Treatment defined: approximately 11-day PBMC culture with coronavirus spike peptide pools or control peptides (ViraFEST assay). With the Oncomine TCR Beta short-read assay, DNA from cultured CD4+ T cells was sequenced. Using its own MiXCR run on the PCR reads, TCRdb lists one record per CDR3 protein. Of roughly 15,000 distinct CDR3 sequences detected, roughly 59% appear once; the ten largest clones hold about 5.5%. What these receptors recognize is not known. The material sequenced was CD4+ T cells from blood, cultured in vitro, taken after SARS-CoV-2 vaccination. These receptors came from a human donor who had recovered from COVID-19.

J is TRBJ2-3 and V is TRBV20-1; D unresolved. The germline CDR1 and CDR2 sequences are DFQATT and SNEGSKA (reference sequence). V was pared by 3 bases and J by 0 bases, with 7 bases between. The CDR3 runs to 13 residues. CDR3 sequence reads: CSASVTSTDTQYF. CDR3 sequence (DNA): TGCAGTGCTAGCGTTACCAGCACAGATACGCAGTATTTT.

This chain links TRBV7-9 with TRBJ1-2; the D gene is possibly TRBD1 (5 bases). CDR3 length equals 14 residues. Germline assignment: CDR1 SEHNR and CDR2 FQNEAQ (reference sequence). The V end lost 5 bases, the J end lost 8 bases, and 18 bases lay between the germline ends. CDR3 sequence: CASSGANQGGGYTF. The CDR3 DNA sequence: TGTGCCAGCAGCGGTGCGAATCAGGGAGGAGGCTACACCTTC. Full variable domain (remainder filled in from reference TRBV7-9 and TRBJ1-2): DTGVSQNPRHKITKRGQNVTFRCDPISEHNRLYWYRQTLGQGPEFLTYFQNEAQLEKSRLLSDRFSAERPKGSFSTLEIQRTEQGDSAMYLCASSGANQGGGYTFGSGTRLTVV.

J is TRBJ2-5 and V is TRBV20-1, with 11 bases lining up with TRBD2. Germline trimming cut 3 bases from V and 2 bases from J; bases unmatched to any gene: 8. Germline lookup yields CDR1 DFQATT and CDR2 SNEGSKA (reference sequence). The CDR3 covers 16 residues. CDR3 loop: CSASHTSGGIQETQYF. DNA of the CDR3: TGCAGTGCTAGCCACACTAGCGGGGGTATTCAAGAGACCCAGTACTTC.

The chain employs TRBV25-1 and TRBJ1-1; a possible D gene is TRBD1 (5 bases). CDR3 length equals 14 residues. The V end lost 2 bases, the J end lost 1 base, and 8 bases lay between the germline ends. Germline loops: CDR1 MGHDK, CDR2 SYGVNS. DNA of the CDR3: TGTGCCAGCAGTGAACCAGGGCCGAACACTGAAGCTTTCTTT. It yields the protein CASSEPGPNTEAFF.

The chain has TRBV7-6 and TRBJ1-3, with D maybe TRBD1 (6 bases). Looked up from germline, CDR1 is SGHVS and CDR2 is FNYEAQ. Trimming removed 5 bases at V and 0 bases at J, with 14 bases between. CDR3 length: 16 residues. The CDR3 region is CASSPTGFSSGNTIYF. CDR3 sequence (DNA): TGTGCCAGCAGCCCGACAGGCTTCAGCTCTGGAAACACCATATATTTT.

The chain links TRBV6-1 to TRBJ1-2; D uncertain. V was pared by 1 base and J by 8 bases, with 14 bases between. The CDR3 runs to 14 residues. Germline V gene data show CDR1 as MNHNS and CDR2 as SASEGT. As DNA, the CDR3 is TGTGCCAGCAGTGAAGGCGATAATCTAAGGGGCTACACCTTC. Its translation: CASSEGDNLRGYTF.

With respect to this clonotype: This may stem from a read error, because a much larger clone lies one nucleotide away. The chain couples TRBV27 to TRBJ1-3; TRBD1 matches 8 bases. CDR1 and CDR2 (germline): MNHEY, SMNVEV (reference sequence). The CDR3 consists of 14 residues. Here the CDR3 reads CVSRKTGAGNTIYF. The CDR3 bases are TGTGTCAGCAGAAAGACAGGGGCAGGAAACACCATATATTTT.

V usage is TRBV20-1 and J usage is TRBJ2-7; D unclear. Trimming removed 0 bases from V and 1 base from J, with 10 bases in between. The CDR3 runs to 14 residues. From germline, CDR1 is DFQATT and CDR2 SNEGSKA (reference sequence). The CDR3 loop reads CSARDPGRSYEQYF. CDR3 nucleotide sequence: TGCAGTGCTAGAGATCCTGGCAGATCCTACGAGCAGTACTTC.

In DNA form, the CDR3 reads TGCGCCAGCAGGACCGGGACTAGCGGGCCGAGCTCCTACAATGAGCAGTTCTTC. Protein product: CASRTGTSGPSSYNEQFF. The V gene is TRBV10-2, the J gene TRBJ2-1; 12 positions agree with TRBD2. This CDR3 spans 18 amino acids. Germline assignment: CDR1 WSHSY and CDR2 SAAADI. With V trimmed by 6 bases and J by 0 bases, 9 bases remained unmatched.

This clonotype has only a few counts. The chain carries TRBV19 and TRBJ1-5; the D is unclear. V dropped 9 bases and J dropped 3 bases, with 12 bases sitting between them. The CDR3 has 13 amino acids. CDR1 is LNHDA, CDR2 SQIVND, per germline (reference sequence). The CDR3 is CASNIRPNQPQHF. The DNA for the CDR3 is TGTGCCAGCAATATAAGGCCCAATCAGCCCCAGCATTTT.

This clonotype came up a few times. The chain combines TRBV20-1 with TRBJ1-1; 10 bases are a match to TRBD1. Germline CDR1 is DFQATT and CDR2 is SNEGSKA (reference sequence). The CDR3 sequence is 12 residues long. V dropped 6 bases and J dropped 4; count of bases not matched to a gene: 2. CDR3 in DNA: TGCAGTGCGAGGACAGGGGGCACTGAAGCTTTCTTT. Protein product: CSARTGGTEAFF.

This clonotype was detected a few times. The rearrangement uses TRBV30 and TRBJ1-2; D gene ambiguous. The CDR3 length is 13 residues. From germline, CDR1 is GTSNPN and CDR2 SVGIG (reference sequence). Trimming left V 0 bases short and J 7 bases short, with 12 bases between. CDR3 coding DNA: TGTGCCTGGAGTGTAGGCGGGGAGGGTGGCTACACCTTC. Translated: CAWSVGGEGGYTF.

The chain joins TRBV2 to TRBJ2-1; D remains ambiguous. The germline V gene has CDR1 SNHLY and CDR2 FYNNEI. CDR3 length equals 13 residues. Trimming removed 6 bases from V and 7 bases from J, with 13 bases in between. CDR3 protein: CASSTILPNEQFF. CDR3 nucleotides: TGTGCCAGCAGCACTATACTGCCAAATGAGCAGTTCTTC.

This clonotype appeared a few times. The chain couples TRBV20-1 to TRBJ1-1; no firm D call. Germline CDR1 DFQATT, CDR2 SNEGSKA (reference sequence). V was pared by 5 bases and J by 1 base, with 11 bases between. The CDR3 runs 13 residues. CDR3 residues: CSAGIFSNTEAFF. CDR3 nucleotides: TGCAGTGCTGGAATATTTTCGAACACTGAAGCTTTCTTT.

A few counts support this clonotype. This chain joins TRBV11-3 and TRBJ2-1, with a possible D match to TRBD1 (5 bases). Trimming took off 5 bases at V and 7 bases at J, with 12 bases between the two ends. CDR1 is SGHNT and CDR2 is YENEEA in the germline V gene. The CDR3 contains 13 residues. The CDR3 sequence: CASSGGAANEQFF. The CDR3 DNA follows: TGTGCCAGCAGCGGTGGGGCAGCGAATGAGCAGTTCTTC.

V usage is TRBV30 and J usage is TRBJ2-1; the match to TRBD2 covers 12 bases. The CDR3 has 15 amino acids. V shed 0 bases, J shed 9 bases, and the junction held 6 bases outside the gene matches. Germline V CDR1 and CDR2: GTSNPN, SVGIG (reference sequence). CDR3 in DNA: TGTGCCTGGAGTGTACCTAGCGGGGGGGCAAGTGAGCAGTTCTTC. It encodes CAWSVPSGGASEQFF.

The chain is built from TRBV7-8 and TRBJ1-5; D is perhaps TRBD1 (5 bases). The CDR3 consists of 14 residues. The germline gives CDR1 SGHVS, CDR2 FQNEAQ. Trimming left V 5 bases short and J 4 bases short, with 12 bases between. The chain's CDR3 is CASSVTRGNQPQHF. Here the CDR3 DNA reads TGTGCCAGCAGCGTAACAAGGGGAAATCAGCCCCAGCATTTT.

DNA of the CDR3: TGTGCCAGCAGCGAGAAAGAGGGGTTACCCCTCCACTTT. Its translation is CASSEKEGLPLHF. The V call is TRBV7-9, the J call TRBJ1-6; perhaps TRBD1 as D (5 bases). CDR3 length equals 13 residues. V was cut by 5 bases and J by 12 bases, with 14 bases left in between. The germline CDR1 and CDR2 sequences are SEHNR and FQNEAQ (reference sequence).

There are a few counts of this clonotype. The chain is built from TRBV7-2 and TRBJ1-2; D is ambiguous. V was trimmed by 1 base and J by 0 bases, leaving 15 bases between them. From germline, CDR1 is SGHTA and CDR2 FQGNSA. The length of the CDR3 is 17 residues. CDR3 sequence reads: CASSLDLPNQPNYGYTF. CDR3 nucleotides: TGTGCCAGCAGCTTAGATCTGCCCAACCAACCTAACTATGGCTACACCTTC. The whole variable domain, remainder taken from reference TRBV7-2 and TRBJ1-2, is GAGVSQSPSNKVTEKGKDVELRCDPISGHTALYWYRQSLGQGLEFLIYFQGNSAPDKSGLPSDRFSAERTGGSVSTLTIQRTQQEDSAVYLCASSLDLPNQPNYGYTFGSGTRLTVV.

This chain uses TRBV11-2 with TRBJ1-2; D is ambiguous. Trimming pared 9 bases from V and 3 bases from J, leaving 17 bases between. Looked up from germline, CDR1 is SGHAT and CDR2 is FQNNGV. The CDR3 has 14 amino acids. The CDR3 DNA follows: TGTGCCAGTAGTCCTCGAACGGTAGACTATGGCTACACCTTC. Translating it yields CASSPRTVDYGYTF.

V and J are TRBV11-3 and TRBJ2-3, with a tentative D call TRBD2 (8 bases). V lost 7 bases and J 5 bases, leaving 19 bases between the germline ends. This CDR3 spans 15 amino acids. Germline-derived CDR1 and CDR2 are SGHNT and YENEEA. The DNA of the CDR3 is TGTGCCAGCACAGGGGGAGCGGGGGAAGGAGATACGCAGTATTTT. Translating gives CASTGGAGEGDTQYF.

The chain is built from TRBV28 and TRBJ2-7; possibly TRBD1 for D (6 bases). The CDR3 consists of 11 residues. V was clipped by 6 bases and J by 6 bases, with 9 bases between them. Germline CDR1 MDHEN, CDR2 SYDVKM. Here the CDR3 reads CASRRGGEQYF. The CDR3 nucleotides are TGTGCCAGCAGGAGAGGGGGCGAGCAGTACTTC.

The chain employs TRBV30 and TRBJ1-6, with a tentative D call TRBD1 (6 bases). This CDR3 contains 14 residues. V shed 0 bases and J shed 7 bases, with 10 bases lying between them. Germline V CDR1 and CDR2: GTSNPN, SVGIG (reference sequence). The chain's CDR3 is CAWSVLDRNSPLHF. The CDR3 DNA sequence: TGTGCCTGGAGTGTACTGGACAGAAATTCACCCCTCCACTTT.

This chain connects TRBV6-1 to TRBJ1-2; D remains unclear. Germline values: CDR1 MNHNS, CDR2 SASEGT. V gave up 5 bases and J gave up 5 bases, with 12 bases separating them. This CDR3 spans 13 amino acids. The CDR3 protein is CASSPDGLYGYTF. The CDR3 DNA reads as TGTGCCAGCAGTCCGGACGGCCTGTATGGCTACACCTTC.

This clonotype has a handful of counts. The V gene is TRBV7-6, the J gene TRBJ2-3, with 8 bases that match TRBD2. Losses at the gene ends were 4 bases for V and 2 bases for J; bases not matched to a gene: 5. Germline-derived CDR1 and CDR2 are SGHVS and FNYEAQ. The CDR3 extends over 15 amino acids. CDR3 bases: TGTGCCAGCAGCTCAGCGGGAGCCCACACAGATACGCAGTATTTT. Its translation is CASSSAGAHTDTQYF.

There are a few counts of this clonotype. This chain connects TRBV2 to TRBJ1-1; D is perhaps TRBD1 (6 bases). CDR3 length: 14 residues. V lost 4 bases, J lost 3 bases, and 12 bases lay in between. CDR1 is SNHLY and CDR2 is FYNNEI in the germline V gene. The CDR3 region has the DNA TGTGCCAGCAGTGTTTGGGGGCCGTACACTGAAGCTTTCTTT. Translated, it gives CASSVWGPYTEAFF.

This chain joins TRBV28 and TRBJ1-5; perhaps TRBD1 as D (6 bases). The CDR3 totals 15 residues. The V end was cut by 3 bases, the J end by 5 bases, with 14 bases between. Germline V lookup: CDR1 MDHEN, CDR2 SYDVKM. The CDR3 sequence is CASSFVGRGHQPQHF. The CDR3 DNA reads TGTGCCAGCAGTTTTGTTGGCAGGGGCCATCAGCCCCAGCATTTT.

The chain has TRBV7-9 and TRBJ2-7, with a tentative D call TRBD1 (6 bases). The CDR3 is made up of 15 amino acids. The germline gives CDR1 SEHNR, CDR2 FQNEAQ (reference sequence). Trimming stripped 3 bases from V and 5 bases from J, with 17 bases between. CDR3 protein: CASSLRSTGLDEQYF. The DNA for the CDR3 is TGTGCCAGCAGCTTGAGAAGCACAGGGCTGGACGAGCAGTACTTC. The whole variable domain, filled in from reference TRBV7-9 and TRBJ2-7, reads DTGVSQNPRHKITKRGQNVTFRCDPISEHNRLYWYRQTLGQGPEFLTYFQNEAQLEKSRLLSDRFSAERPKGSFSTLEIQRTEQGDSAMYLCASSLRSTGLDEQYFGPGTRLTVT.